The entry below gives a single TCR beta chain sequence along with its context. Which antigen it targets is not known. No base quality values were provided; no much bigger clone lies one nucleotide off. To sequence the TCRbeta CDR3 region, genomic DNA was isolated from the sorted cells. TCRbeta CDR3 regions were sequenced using the immunoSEQ Assay. This immuneACCESS table, as held by TCRdb, lists in-frame sequences with V and J called but not all clones. Of the missing ones, under half trace to an unresolved V gene in checked studies; the others have no known cause. For this sample there are around 67,000 clones; roughly 80% appear just once. Together, the top ten hold roughly 1.2% of the sample. CDR1 SGHRS and CDR2 YFSETQ are derived from the germline V gene. The junction shows trimming of 2 bases on V and 5 bases on J, plus 7 bases between the germline ends. Inclusive of the bounding cysteine and phenylalanine, the CDR3 is 12 residues long. This entry keeps only the CDR3 DNA: 36 bases, framed from base 1.

The trial excluded patients who had a history of autoimmune disease or were on systemic immunosuppression. In every dose cohort, peripheral blood was drawn for TCR sequencing at baseline, cycle 4 day 1, and cycle 7 day 1. Samples were obtained from an open-label, multicenter, first-in-human phase I dose-escalation trial of ivuxolimab. The trial enrolled adults with locally advanced or metastatic head and neck squamous cell, hepatocellular, melanoma or renal cell carcinoma. CD4+ and CD8+ T cells were sorted separately from peripheral blood before TCR sequencing. The sample originates from a study of OX40 agonist ivuxolimab in advanced cancers. Study-level background: Ivuxolimab was a fully human IgG2 agonistic monoclonal antibody targeting the costimulatory receptor OX40 (CD134). Intravenous ivuxolimab was administered to patients every 2 weeks at six dose levels: 0.01, 0.1, 0.3, 1.5, 3 and 10 mg/kg. Among the approximately 50 dose-escalation patients, some 20 had hepatocellular carcinoma, some 15 melanoma, 9 renal cell carcinoma and 9 head and neck cancer. In the dose-escalation cohort, nearly 85% of patients were male, and the mean age was 60 years with a range of roughly 20 to 85. Patients were allowed to have had prior anti-PD-1, anti-PD-L1 or anti-CTLA-4 therapy, and about 40% of the dose-escalation patients had been treated with checkpoint inhibitors. Three dose-escalation patients achieved partial responses, one with hepatocellular carcinoma and two with cutaneous melanoma. The purpose of peripheral TCRbeta sequencing was to test whether ivuxolimab changed TCR sequence diversity and led to clonal T-cell expansion. The paper describes the monotherapy dose-escalation part (N = 52 patients) of the phase I trial of ivuxolimab.

The paper as a whole reports these results and caveats: Low levels of normalized T-cell clonal expansion were also seen in some nonresponding patients. Clonal expansion of both CD4+ and CD8+ blood T cells was observed from baseline to week 6 at doses 0.1 to 3.0 mg/kg. After ivuxolimab, more expanded clones were found on average in CD8+ T cells than in CD4+ T cells. Antigen specificity was not determined for the clonally expanded peripheral T cells. In the 0.1-3.0 mg/kg groups, partial responders had among the lowest normalized peripheral clonal expansion, particularly in CD8+ T cells.

The chain was built from TRBV5-1 and TRBJ2-5; the D gene identity is not certain. The material sequenced was CD4+ or CD8+ T cells sorted from blood, taken in a trial of the OX40 agonist ivuxolimab. The clonotype comes from an adult with an advanced solid tumor such as melanoma, head and neck, liver or kidney cancer. The CDR3 sequence is CASSLLGETQYF. The DNA sequence is given as TGCGCCAGCAGCTTATTGGGGGAGACCCAGTACTTC. Here the CDR3 is joined to the reference TRBV5-1 and TRBJ2-5 genes, and the full variable domain is: KAGVTQTPRYLIKTRGQQVTLSCSPISGHRSVSWYQQTPGQGLQFLFEYFSETQRNKGNFPGRFSGRQFSNSRSEMNVSTLELGDSALYLCASSLLGETQYFGPGTRLLVL.